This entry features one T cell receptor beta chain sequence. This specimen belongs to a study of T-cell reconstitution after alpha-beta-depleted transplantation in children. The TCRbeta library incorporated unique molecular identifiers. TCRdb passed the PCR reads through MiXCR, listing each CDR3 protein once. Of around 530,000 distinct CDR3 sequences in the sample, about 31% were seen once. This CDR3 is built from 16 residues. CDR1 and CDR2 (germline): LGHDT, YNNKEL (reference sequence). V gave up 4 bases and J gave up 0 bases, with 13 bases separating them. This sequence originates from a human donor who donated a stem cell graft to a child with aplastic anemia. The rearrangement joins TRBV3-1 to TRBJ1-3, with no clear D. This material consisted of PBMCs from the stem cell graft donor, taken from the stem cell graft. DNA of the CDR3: TGTGCCAGCAGCCTTCCACGTCGGAACTCTGGAAACACCATATATTTT. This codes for CASSLPRRNSGNTIYF.